This TCR beta chain is drawn from a study of T cells in tuberculosis. Study-level information: Samples predate treatment or fall within its first 7 days.

Data came from immunoSEQ multiplex PCR; TCRdb stores just in-frame clones and leaves some out. The data show tens of thousands of clones, 91% seen once. Between the trimmed V and J ends, which lost 4 bases and 7 bases, there was a span of 15 bases. The CDR3 loop spans 15 amino acids. The germline CDR1 and CDR2 sequences are SGDLS and YYNGEE. Study-level results: Shorter CDR3-alpha in active tuberculosis partly drove smaller distances.

Time point: new active TB diagnosis, blood taken before or within 7 days of starting treatment. As regards this clone: The antigen remains unidentified.

The V gene is TRBV9, the J gene TRBJ1-6, with a possible D match to TRBD1 (6 bases). Sequences were derived from PBMCs, sampled at tuberculosis diagnosis. This receptor was taken from an adult with tuberculosis. CDR3 amino acids: CASSRQETMNSPLHF. CDR3 DNA: TGTGCCAGCAGCCGACAGGAAACGATGAATTCACCCCTCCACTTT.